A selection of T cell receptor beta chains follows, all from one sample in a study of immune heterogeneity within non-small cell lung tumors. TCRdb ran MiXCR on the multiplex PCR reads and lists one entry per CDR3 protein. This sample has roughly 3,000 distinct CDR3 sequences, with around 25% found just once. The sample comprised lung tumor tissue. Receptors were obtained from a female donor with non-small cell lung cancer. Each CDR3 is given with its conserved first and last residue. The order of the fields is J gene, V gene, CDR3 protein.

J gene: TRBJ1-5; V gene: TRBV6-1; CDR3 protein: CASSERGDRYSNQPQHF
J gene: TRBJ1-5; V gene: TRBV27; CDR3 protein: CASSTGWSNQPQHF
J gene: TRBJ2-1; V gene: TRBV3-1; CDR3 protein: CASSLQGYNEQFF
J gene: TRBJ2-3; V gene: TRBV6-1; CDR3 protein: CSSSESGTGRNTDTQYF
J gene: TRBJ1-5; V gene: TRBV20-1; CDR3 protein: CSAPAGRDQPQHF
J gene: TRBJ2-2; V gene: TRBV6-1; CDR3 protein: CASSTGTSDTGELFF
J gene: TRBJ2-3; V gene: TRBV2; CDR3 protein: CASMLKDTDTQYF
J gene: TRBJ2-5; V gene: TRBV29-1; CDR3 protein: CSVDPGNEETQYF
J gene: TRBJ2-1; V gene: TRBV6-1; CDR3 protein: CASSSSGNEQFF
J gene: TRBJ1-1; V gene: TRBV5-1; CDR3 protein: CASSSVAMNTEAFF
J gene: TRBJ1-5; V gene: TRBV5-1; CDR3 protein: CASSDGTGGGQPQHF
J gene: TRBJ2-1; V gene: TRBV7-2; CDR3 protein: CASTRDGGRYNEQFF
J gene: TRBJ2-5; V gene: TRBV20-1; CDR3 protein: CSAGTLYQETQYF
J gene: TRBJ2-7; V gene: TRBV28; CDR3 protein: CASSRRTGREQYF
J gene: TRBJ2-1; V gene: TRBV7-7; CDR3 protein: CASSPGRVGGNEQFF
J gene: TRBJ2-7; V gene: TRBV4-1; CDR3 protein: CASSQYGTSRPYEQYF
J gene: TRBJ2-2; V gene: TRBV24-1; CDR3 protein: CATSDQTSGSPGELFF